These 32 T cell receptor delta chains were sequenced from one sample in a study of Vδ1+ human thymocytes. Study outcomes and limitations: Thymic TRG and TRD repertoires appeared highly polyclonal.

Sequences come from RNA converted to cDNA by reverse transcription. The CDR3 regions were amplified by multiplex PCR from V-gene primers to a constant-region primer. With CATT, TCRdb re-called clones from the multiplex PCR reads. The data show around 56,000 delta-chain clones, around 16% seen once. Their antigens remain unidentified. The sample was Vdelta1+ gamma-delta thymocytes from the thymus. Stated subset: FACS-sorted CD3+ TCRalphabeta- TCRVdelta1+ TCRVdelta2- thymocytes. These TCRs come from a girl less than two years old who had congenital heart surgery.

This clone was observed a handful of times. The V and J genes are TRDV1 and TRDJ1, with 9 nucleotides matching TRDD2. Per the germline V gene, CDR1 is TSWWSYY and CDR2 is QGS. Germline trimming cut 4 bases from V and 2 bases from J; bases unmatched to any gene: 23. The CDR3 is 21 residues long. The CDR3 here is CALGGTFLPTSYWEETDKLIF. The CDR3 region has the DNA TGTGCTCTTGGGGGAACGTTCCTTCCTACATCGTACTGGGAAGAGACCGATAAACTCATCTTT.

This clone was observed a few times. The junction differs from germline at one of its ends, possibly a read error. The J gene is TRDJ1, the V gene TRDV1; 7 nucleotides match TRDD3. The CDR3 loop spans 22 amino acids. Per germline, CDR1 TSWWSYY and CDR2 QGS. The CDR3 loop is CALGESEVPLTLGLQGTGKLIF. CDR3 coding DNA: TGTGCTCTTGGGGAATCAGAAGTCCCCTTGACACTGGGGCTCCAGGGAACCGGTAAACTCATCTTT.

This clone was seen more than once but under ten times. The chain joins TRAV29/DV5 to TRDJ1, with 12 bases that match TRDD3. CDR1 is NSMFDY and CDR2 is ISSIKDK in the germline V gene. V trimming: 3 bases; J trimming: 0 bases; junction bases outside the gene matches: 27. The length of the CDR3 is 23 residues. CDR3 protein: CAANNLPCINWGILSLYTDKLIF. The CDR3 coding sequence is TGTGCAGCAAACAACCTTCCCTGCATTAACTGGGGGATACTGTCCTTGTACACCGATAAACTCATCTTT.

This clone has a handful of counts. The chain couples TRDV1 to TRDJ2; D is undetermined. CDR1 is TSWWSYY, CDR2 QGS, per germline. The CDR3 has 17 residues. V was trimmed by 4 bases and J by 4 bases, leaving 19 bases between them. CDR3 DNA sequence: TGTGCTCTTGGGGGAAGCCGCAAACCGCACTCGACAGCACAACTCTTCTTT. This sequence encodes CALGGSRKPHSTAQLFF.

This clone was seen only a few times. The chain carries TRDV1 and TRDJ1, with 12 nucleotides matching TRDD3. Germline CDR1 and CDR2: TSWWSYY and QGS. CDR3 size: 20 residues. With V trimmed by 3 bases and J by 0 bases, 14 bases remained unmatched. DNA for the CDR3: TGTGCTCTTGGGGAGGGCCTTCCTCAACTGGGGGATACCCACACCGATAAACTCATCTTT. Its protein product is CALGEGLPQLGDTHTDKLIF.

In this sample, this clone turned up a few times. V is TRDV1 and J is TRDJ1; D unclear. The CDR3 totals 13 residues. Per germline, CDR1 TSWWSYY and CDR2 QGS. V was clipped by 4 bases and J by 9 bases, with 15 bases between them. This chain's CDR3 is CALGAVSETELIF. In DNA form, the CDR3 reads TGTGCTCTTGGGGCTGTTTCCGAAACGGAACTCATCTTT.

J is TRDJ1 and V is TRDV1; 7 bases map to TRDD3. V was pared by 0 bases and J by 1 base, with 14 bases of the junction left unmatched. The CDR3 is 19 residues long. Germline V gene lookup returns CDR1 TSWWSYY and CDR2 QGS. The CDR3 DNA reads as TGTGCTCTTGGGGAACTTGTACTGGGGATTCCAGGTCTCACCGATAAACTCATCTTT. This encodes CALGELVLGIPGLTDKLIF.

This clone was found a few times. V usage is TRDV1 and J usage is TRDJ1, with TRDD3 matching 10 bases. From germline, CDR1 is TSWWSYY and CDR2 QGS. The length of the CDR3 is 23 residues. J lost 1 base, V lost 3 bases, and 26 bases had no gene match. CDR3 residues: CALGDTGWLEPYWGIHGTDKLIF. The CDR3 DNA reads TGTGCTCTTGGGGATACGGGTTGGCTGGAGCCGTACTGGGGGATCCACGGCACCGATAAACTCATCTTT.

The chain has TRDV1 and TRDJ1; 7 bases map to TRDD3. The germline CDR1 and CDR2 sequences are TSWWSYY and QGS. V shed 2 bases, J shed 0 bases, and the junction held 6 bases outside the gene matches. The CDR3 has 16 residues. CDR3 loop: CALGESLGPYTDKLIF. The CDR3 region has the DNA TGTGCTCTTGGGGAATCACTGGGGCCATACACCGATAAACTCATCTTT.

This clone was observed a handful of times. Other DNA variants within this sample encode the same CDR3. This rearrangement joins TRDV1 to TRDJ1; D gene uncertain. Germline-derived CDR1 and CDR2 are TSWWSYY and QGS. Trimming cost V 0 bases and J 9 bases, with 8 bases left between them. The CDR3 totals 12 residues. The DNA of the CDR3 is TGTGCTCTTGGGGAACTAGGATTCGAACTCATCTTT. Its protein product is CALGELGFELIF.

V gene TRDV1 combines with J gene TRDJ1; 11 positions agree with TRDD3. Germline CDR1 reads TSWWSYY; CDR2 reads QGS. Trimming cost V 0 bases and J 8 bases; bases outside gene matches: 41. This CDR3 spans 27 amino acids. CDR3 DNA sequence: TGTGCTCTTGGGGAACTAATCTCGTCTCCAGGCCTTCCCCTCAGGGGGGAACTACTGGGGGATATAGCCAAACTCATCTTT. The encoded protein is CALGELISSPGLPLRGELLGDIAKLIF.

This clone was counted between two and nine times. The V gene is TRDV1, the J gene TRDJ1, with a tentative D call TRDD2 (6 bases). The CDR3 is 19 residues long. The V end lost 2 bases, the J end lost 4 bases, and 26 bases lay between the germline ends. CDR1 is TSWWSYY, CDR2 QGS, per germline. CDR3 in amino acids: CALGEGFIRPLLLYDKLIF. DNA of the CDR3: TGTGCTCTTGGGGAAGGGTTTATCAGGCCGCTCCTACTGTACGATAAACTCATCTTT.

This clone was recorded at least ten times. This chain connects TRDV2 to TRDJ1; TRDD3 agrees at 10 bases. CDR1 is GEAIGNYY and CDR2 is EKD in the germline V gene. Germline trimming cut 3 bases from V and 3 bases from J; bases unmatched to any gene: 3. There are 14 residues in the CDR3. This CDR3 reads CACDSGGYADKLIF. In nucleotides, the CDR3 is TGTGCCTGTGACTCGGGGGGATACGCCGATAAACTCATCTTT.

In this sample, this clone turned up a few times. The rearrangement uses TRDV1 and TRDJ1; D remains ambiguous. There are 19 residues in the CDR3. Trimming cost V 3 bases and J 0 bases, with 23 bases left between them. CDR1 and CDR2 (germline): TSWWSYY, QGS. CDR3 sequence reads: CALGEGRSHPAWNTDKLIF. CDR3 nucleotide sequence: TGTGCTCTTGGGGAGGGGCGGTCTCACCCAGCCTGGAACACCGATAAACTCATCTTT.

This clone was counted only a few times. The chain is built from TRDV1 and TRDJ1, with 9 nucleotides matching TRDD3. The CDR3 has 19 amino acids. J was trimmed by 0 bases and V by 5 bases; bases with no gene match: 16. Germline assignment: CDR1 TSWWSYY and CDR2 QGS. This CDR3 reads CALGTLLTTLGDHTDKLIF. The CDR3 DNA is TGTGCTCTTGGGACTCTCCTAACCACACTGGGGGACCACACCGATAAACTCATCTTT.

A note on this clone: Distinct nucleotide sequences in the sample also encode this CDR3. The V call is TRDV1, the J call TRDJ1; D is unclear. The germline V and J ends were trimmed by 0 bases and 1 base, with 6 bases remaining between them. The germline V gene has CDR1 TSWWSYY and CDR2 QGS. This CDR3 spans 14 amino acids. CDR3 nucleotides: TGTGCTCTTGGGGAACTATTACCCACCGATAAACTCATCTTT. This codes for CALGELLPTDKLIF.

The V gene is TRDV1, the J gene TRDJ1; 7 bases fit TRDD3. The CDR3 has 22 amino acids. V dropped 3 bases and J dropped 0; count of bases not matched to a gene: 25. The germline gives CDR1 TSWWSYY, CDR2 QGS. The CDR3 nucleotides read TGTGCTCTTGGGGATGTTTTCCGCCGGTACTGGGGATATAATCGGCACACCGATAAACTCATCTTT. This gives the protein CALGDVFRRYWGYNRHTDKLIF.

The genes are TRDV1 and TRDJ1, with a possible D match to TRDD3 (6 bases). Trimming removed 4 bases from V and 1 base from J, with 22 bases in between. The CDR3 is made up of 18 amino acids. Germline CDR1 and CDR2: TSWWSYY and QGS. CDR3 DNA sequence: TGTGCTCTTGGGGGGCCTACGGATGGGGGCTTGCCCACCGATAAACTCATCTTT. It encodes CALGGPTDGGLPTDKLIF.

V usage is TRDV1 and J usage is TRDJ1; 8 bases are shared with TRDD2. Germline V CDR1 and CDR2: TSWWSYY, QGS. The CDR3 extends over 20 amino acids. Trimming took 4 bases from V and 0 from J; bases not matched to a gene: 19. CDR3 amino acids: CALGGMLYFLHDWYTDKLIF. CDR3 sequence (DNA): TGTGCTCTTGGGGGTATGCTTTACTTCCTACATGACTGGTACACCGATAAACTCATCTTT.

The chain combines TRDV1 with TRDJ1; TRDD2 matches 7 bases. The CDR3 length is 18 residues. CDR1 TSWWSYY and CDR2 QGS come from the germline V gene. V dropped 2 bases and J dropped 3; count of bases not matched to a gene: 15. CDR3 in DNA: TGTGCTCTTGGGGAATTAGGACCTTCCTCTGTAAACTCCGATAAACTCATCTTT. Residues: CALGELGPSSVNSDKLIF.

The rearrangement uses TRDV1 and TRDJ1; 8 bases map to TRDD3. V trimming: 1 base; J trimming: 0 bases; junction bases outside the gene matches: 13. Per the germline V gene, CDR1 is TSWWSYY and CDR2 is QGS. This CDR3 has 19 amino acids. The CDR3 bases are TGTGCTCTTGGGGAACCCCTGTTTGGGGGATGGGTTTACACCGATAAACTCATCTTT. Protein sequence: CALGEPLFGGWVYTDKLIF.

As for this clone: Its ends do not fully match the called genes, so a read error is possible. The rearrangement links TRDV2 to TRDJ3; the D is unclear. This CDR3 has 16 residues. CDR1 and CDR2 (germline): GEAIGNYY, EKD. The chain's CDR3 is CACDWPASRDTRQMFF. The CDR3 DNA sequence: TGTGCCTGTGACTGGCCGGCCTCCCGGGACACCCGACAGATGTTTTTC.

The J gene is TRDJ1, the V gene TRDV1; 8 positions match TRDD3. J lost 4 bases, V lost 3 bases, and 7 bases had no gene match. Germline CDR1 and CDR2: TSWWSYY and QGS. The CDR3 has 15 residues. CDR3 in DNA: TGTGCTCTTGGGGAGCGACGGGATACGCGCGATAAACTCATCTTT. As protein: CALGERRDTRDKLIF.

This clone was seen only once. The chain combines TRDV1 with TRDJ1, with TRDD3 matching over 10 bases. CDR3 length: 22 amino acids. From germline, CDR1 is TSWWSYY and CDR2 QGS. V lost 3 bases, J lost 0 bases, and 22 bases stayed unmatched. This CDR3 is CALGDPTFGGGYWVKYTDKLIF. The DNA for the CDR3 is TGTGCTCTTGGGGATCCTACTTTTGGTGGGGGATACTGGGTGAAGTACACCGATAAACTCATCTTT.

This clone was recorded a few times. The chain has TRDV1 and TRDJ1; TRDD3 aligns across 8 bases. Germline V CDR1 and CDR2: TSWWSYY, QGS. This CDR3 is built from 19 residues. J lost 1 base, V lost 3 bases, and 16 bases had no gene match. CDR3 bases: TGTGCTCTTGGGGAGGGAATTCCACTACTGGGGGGCCGCACCGATAAACTCATCTTT. Protein: CALGEGIPLLGGRTDKLIF.

This clone has more than one count but fewer than ten. The V call is TRDV1, the J call TRDJ1; tentatively, D is TRDD2 or TRDD3 (7 bases each). V was trimmed by 1 base and J by 1 base, leaving 28 bases between them. CDR1 is TSWWSYY, CDR2 QGS, per germline. This CDR3 has 21 residues. Here the CDR3 DNA reads TGTGCTCTTGGGGAACCTTGTTCCTACGGGTTCCACGGGGGATCCACCGATAAACTCATCTTT. It encodes CALGEPCSYGFHGGSTDKLIF.

The chain is built from TRDV1 and TRDJ1; 10 positions match TRDD3. The CDR3 runs to 17 residues. The trim removed 4 bases at V and 2 bases at J, leaving 10 bases unmatched. Germline V lookup: CDR1 TSWWSYY, CDR2 QGS. The DNA for the CDR3 is TGTGCTCTTGGGGTCCCGCGAGCGGGGGATACGACCGATAAACTCATCTTT. As protein: CALGVPRAGDTTDKLIF.

In this sample, this clone turned up a few times. V usage is TRDV1 and J usage is TRDJ1; D could derive from TRDD2 or TRDD3 (6 bases each). V lost 5 bases, J lost 0 bases, and 49 bases lay in between. CDR1 and CDR2 from the germline V gene are TSWWSYY and QGS. This CDR3 is built from 27 residues. The CDR3 nucleotides are TGTGCTCTTGGGAACAAAGGCTACATCCTACGGTTGGGTTTATGTGCTGGGGACCCGGAGTACACCGATAAACTCATCTTT. Translated: CALGNKGYILRLGLCAGDPEYTDKLIF.

This chain connects TRDV1 to TRDJ1; 9 nucleotides align to TRDD3. The CDR3 has 20 residues. The V segment lost 2 bases and the J segment 0 bases; nucleotides outside the gene matches: 16. The germline CDR1 and CDR2 sequences are TSWWSYY and QGS. DNA for the CDR3: TGTGCTCTTGGGGAAAGTACCGACGCCCCACTGGGGGAATACACCGATAAACTCATCTTT. Amino acid sequence: CALGESTDAPLGEYTDKLIF.

The rearrangement joins TRDV1 to TRDJ1; D call uncertain. The CDR3 contains 19 residues. CDR1 and CDR2 from the germline V gene are TSWWSYY and QGS. With 6 bases removed from V and 5 bases from J, the gap between germline ends came to 31 bases. This CDR3 is CALGEPYTNLTSRTDKLIF. The DNA for the CDR3 is TGTGCTCTTGGAGAGCCTTATACTAATCTTACCTCTAGAACTGATAAACTCATCTTT.

This clone was found a few times. The chain is built from TRDV1 and TRDJ1; D tentatively fits TRDD2 or TRDD3 (7 bases each). Germline values: CDR1 TSWWSYY, CDR2 QGS. The CDR3 consists of 25 residues. V shed 5 bases and J shed 4 bases, with 47 bases lying between them. The CDR3 is CALGFYPRGFLRTRAGGPGVDKLIF. As DNA, the CDR3 is TGTGCTCTTGGGTTCTACCCCAGGGGGTTCCTACGTACCCGGGCTGGGGGTCCCGGAGTCGATAAACTCATCTTT.

This clone was seen a few times. The genes are TRDV1 and TRDJ1, with TRDD3 identical over 12 bases. Trimming removed 5 bases from V and 0 bases from J; junction bases left unmatched: 13. The germline CDR1 and CDR2 sequences are TSWWSYY and QGS. This CDR3 is 19 amino acids long. The DNA for the CDR3 is TGTGCTCTTGGGCCCTCTCCCCGTACTGGGGGATACTACACCGATAAACTCATCTTT. Amino acid sequence: CALGPSPRTGGYYTDKLIF.